This T cell receptor beta chain was obtained from a study of shared clonotypes between healthy human individuals. The germline V gene has CDR1 SGHRS and CDR2 YFSETQ. V was trimmed by 1 base and J by 4 bases, leaving 17 bases between them. CDR3 length equals 16 residues. Assay used: immunoSEQ multiplex PCR; TCRdb lists only in-frame clones, some missing. The table lists roughly 1,100,000 clones, more than 60% of them singletons. Specimen: memory CD4+ T cells sorted from blood. The sample's subset: CD45RA-negative fraction. The clonotype originates from a man younger than 35 in good health. V usage is TRBV5-1 and J usage is TRBJ1-2; tentatively, D is TRBD1 (5 bases). The CDR3 bases are TGCGCCAGCAGCTTGAAATATGATCCAGGGACCTATGGCTACACCTTC. It yields the protein CASSLKYDPGTYGYTF.